A selection of T cell receptor beta chains follows, all from one sample in a study of T cell responses to AZD1222 COVID-19 vaccine. The table came from immunoSEQ multiplex PCR; TCRdb's copy has only in-frame clones and leaves some out. The sample has around 30,000 clones, roughly 92% seen once. The sequenced sample was peripheral blood, obtained on day 0 of AZD1222 vaccination. The receptors derive from an adult in good health. CDR3s include the opening cysteine and the closing phenylalanine or tryptophan. The order of the fields is J gene, D gene, clone size, V gene, CDR3 DNA, CDR3 protein. D genes are given only for firm matches. Expanded clones are given a class, and other clones once, few, many or no size at all.

J gene: TRBJ1-4
D gene: NA
clone size: NA
V gene: TRBV3-1/TRBV3-2
CDR3 DNA: TGTGCCAGCAGCACCCGAGGGGGTCTCAGTGAAAAACTGTTTTTT
CDR3 protein: CASSTRGGLSEKLFF

J gene: TRBJ2-7
D gene: TRBD2
clone size: NA
V gene: TRBV5-5
CDR3 DNA: TGTGCCAGCAGCTTGACCCTCCGGGGGAGCGGGAGTAACGAGCAGTACTTC
CDR3 protein: CASSLTLRGSGSNEQYF

J gene: TRBJ1-1
D gene: NA
clone size: NA
V gene: TRBV6-5
CDR3 DNA: TGTGCCAGCAGTTGGGCAGGGCTCTACACTGAAGCTTTCTTT
CDR3 protein: CASSWAGLYTEAFF

J gene: TRBJ1-4
D gene: NA
clone size: once
V gene: TRBV6-5
CDR3 DNA: TGTGCCAGCAGTTACTTGACAGTTCGGGAAAAACTGTTTTTT
CDR3 protein: CASSYLTVREKLFF

J gene: TRBJ1-5
D gene: NA
clone size: NA
V gene: TRBV12-5
CDR3 DNA: TGTGCTAGTGGTTTGGATAAACCCCAGCATTTT
CDR3 protein: CASGLDKPQHF

J gene: TRBJ2-1
D gene: NA
clone size: NA
V gene: TRBV10-2
CDR3 DNA: TGCGCCAGCAAGGTTCCCTCCTCCTACAATGAGCAGTTCTTC
CDR3 protein: CASKVPSSYNEQFF

J gene: TRBJ2-7
D gene: NA
clone size: once
V gene: TRBV10-1
CDR3 DNA: TGCGCCAGCAGTCCCAACCACAGCAACGAGCAGTACTTC
CDR3 protein: CASSPNHSNEQYF

J gene: TRBJ1-2
D gene: TRBD1
clone size: NA
V gene: TRBV6-1
CDR3 DNA: TGTGCCAGCAGTGACCCCGGGACAGGCTCTGGCTACACCTTC
CDR3 protein: CASSDPGTGSGYTF

J gene: TRBJ2-7
D gene: NA
clone size: NA
V gene: TRBV18
CDR3 DNA: TGTGCCAGCTCTCCCCCGGTTAAAACCTACGAGCAGTACTTC
CDR3 protein: CASSPPVKTYEQYF

J gene: TRBJ2-3
D gene: NA
clone size: NA
V gene: TRBV5-6
CDR3 DNA: TGTGCCAGCAGCAGGATGGACTACGAGGATACGCAGTATTTT
CDR3 protein: CASSRMDYEDTQYF

J gene: TRBJ2-2
D gene: NA
clone size: NA
V gene: TRBV19
CDR3 DNA: TGTGCCAGTAACGAGAGACTCCCGAACACCGGGGAGCTGTTTTTT
CDR3 protein: CASNERLPNTGELFF

J gene: TRBJ2-7
D gene: TRBD2
clone size: NA
V gene: TRBV6-2/TRBV6-3
CDR3 DNA: TGTGCCAGCAGTTACTCACTAGCGAGGGAGCAGTACTTC
CDR3 protein: CASSYSLAREQYF

J gene: TRBJ2-7
D gene: NA
clone size: once
V gene: TRBV5-5
CDR3 DNA: TGTGCCAGCAGGAGGCCCCAAGGGGAGGAGCAGTACTTC
CDR3 protein: CASRRPQGEEQYF

J gene: TRBJ2-7
D gene: NA
clone size: NA
V gene: TRBV9
CDR3 DNA: TGTGCCAGCAGCGTAGGGACAGCAGTATTCGTATACGAGCAGTACTTC
CDR3 protein: CASSVGTAVFVYEQYF

J gene: TRBJ2-2
D gene: NA
clone size: NA
V gene: TRBV6-5
CDR3 DNA: TGTGCCAGCACCCCCCGGGTGGGGGCGGCCGGGGAGCTGTTTTTT
CDR3 protein: CASTPRVGAAGELFF

J gene: TRBJ2-1
D gene: TRBD2
clone size: NA
V gene: TRBV5-1
CDR3 DNA: TGCGCCAGCAGACATAGCGGGGGTTACAATGAGCAGTTCTTC
CDR3 protein: CASRHSGGYNEQFF

J gene: TRBJ2-5
D gene: NA
clone size: NA
V gene: TRBV7-9
CDR3 DNA: TGTGCCAGCAGCTTAGGGCCCCAGATCCCGAAGACCCAGTACTTC
CDR3 protein: CASSLGPQIPKTQYF

J gene: TRBJ2-7
D gene: NA
clone size: NA
V gene: TRBV28
CDR3 DNA: TGTGCCAGTTTACCTTCCACCAACGACGAGCAGTACTTC
CDR3 protein: CASLPSTNDEQYF

J gene: TRBJ1-5
D gene: NA
clone size: NA
V gene: TRBV6-5
CDR3 DNA: TGTGCCAGCAATAATAGGGGCGACAATCAGCCCCAGCATTTT
CDR3 protein: CASNNRGDNQPQHF

J gene: TRBJ2-1
D gene: NA
clone size: NA
V gene: TRBV12-3/TRBV12-4
CDR3 DNA: TGTGCCAGCAGTTTCTCCTTGAGGGAGCAGTTCTTC
CDR3 protein: CASSFSLREQFF

J gene: TRBJ1-3
D gene: TRBD1
clone size: once
V gene: TRBV5-5
CDR3 DNA: TGTGCCAGCAGCTCCTGGACAGGGGAGAGAAACACCATATATTTT
CDR3 protein: CASSSWTGERNTIYF

J gene: TRBJ2-7
D gene: TRBD2
clone size: NA
V gene: TRBV4-3
CDR3 DNA: TGCGCCAGCAGCCAAGTTTTAGCGGGAGGGCCGGACGAGCAGTACTTC
CDR3 protein: CASSQVLAGGPDEQYF

J gene: TRBJ1-2
D gene: NA
clone size: NA
V gene: TRBV18
CDR3 DNA: TGTGCCAGCTCCCTCTCGGAGGGCGGCTATGGCTACACCTTC
CDR3 protein: CASSLSEGGYGYTF

J gene: TRBJ2-1
D gene: NA
clone size: NA
V gene: TRBV6-1
CDR3 DNA: TGTGCCAGCAGTGAACGGTGGGCCTCCTACAATGAGCAGTTCTTC
CDR3 protein: CASSERWASYNEQFF

J gene: TRBJ2-4
D gene: NA
clone size: NA
V gene: TRBV28
CDR3 DNA: TGTGCCAGCAGTTTCGGCGGAGCCAAAAACATTCAGTACTTC
CDR3 protein: CASSFGGAKNIQYF

J gene: TRBJ1-2
D gene: NA
clone size: NA
V gene: TRBV18
CDR3 DNA: TGTGCCAGCTCCAGCTACGGGGATCACTATGGCTACACCTTC
CDR3 protein: CASSSYGDHYGYTF

J gene: TRBJ2-4
D gene: TRBD1
clone size: NA
V gene: TRBV19
CDR3 DNA: TGTGCCAGTAGTGTCAGGGGGAACATTCAGTACTTC
CDR3 protein: CASSVRGNIQYF

J gene: TRBJ1-1
D gene: NA
clone size: NA
V gene: TRBV4-3
CDR3 DNA: TGCGCCAGCAGCCAAGGGATGGGGGCCATTAACACTGAAGCTTTCTTT
CDR3 protein: CASSQGMGAINTEAFF

J gene: TRBJ2-3
D gene: NA
clone size: NA
V gene: TRBV3-1/TRBV3-2
CDR3 DNA: TGTGCCAGCAGCCAAGTTGCAGATACGCAGTATTTT
CDR3 protein: CASSQVADTQYF